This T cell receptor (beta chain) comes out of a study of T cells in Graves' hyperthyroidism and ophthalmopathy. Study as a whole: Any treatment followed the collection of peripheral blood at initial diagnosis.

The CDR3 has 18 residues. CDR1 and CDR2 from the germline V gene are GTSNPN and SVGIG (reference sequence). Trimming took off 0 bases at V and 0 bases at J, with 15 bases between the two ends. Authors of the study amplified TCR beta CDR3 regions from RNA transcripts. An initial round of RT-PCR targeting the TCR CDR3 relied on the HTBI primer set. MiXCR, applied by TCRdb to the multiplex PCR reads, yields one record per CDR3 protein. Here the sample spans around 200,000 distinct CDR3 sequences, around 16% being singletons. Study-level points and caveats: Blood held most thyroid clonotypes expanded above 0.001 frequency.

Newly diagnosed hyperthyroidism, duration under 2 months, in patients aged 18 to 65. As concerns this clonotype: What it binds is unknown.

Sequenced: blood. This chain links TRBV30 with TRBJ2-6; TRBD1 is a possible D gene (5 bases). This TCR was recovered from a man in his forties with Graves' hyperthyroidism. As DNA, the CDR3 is TGTGCCTGGAGTGTACTCGGACATCCACTCTCTGGGGCCAACGTCCTGACTTTC. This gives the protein CAWSVLGHPLSGANVLTF.